Below are 3 T cell receptor beta chains sequenced from a single sample in a study of cytomegalovirus exposure and HLA in healthy donors. With 60 Vbeta and 13 Jbeta primers, the PCR was carried out. This table comes from immunoSEQ multiplex PCR, and its TCRdb copy is limited to in-frame clones, with some not included. Here the sample spans under 90,000 clones, roughly 73% being singletons. The sample comprised PBMCs. All receptors derive from a man aged 40-49 years in good health and CMV-seronegative.

The rearrangement links TRBV29-1 to TRBJ2-4; 8 nucleotides agree with TRBD2. V shed 6 bases and J 1 base; nucleotides not matched to a gene: 11. Germline assignment: CDR1 SQVTM and CDR2 ANQGSEA. This CDR3 has 16 amino acids. The CDR3 bases are TGCAGCGTCACGGGAGGGCCGGGAGTTGCCAAAAACATTCAGTACTTC. It yields the protein CSVTGGPGVAKNIQYF.

This clone has more than one count but fewer than ten. The sample has other DNA sequences that encode this CDR3 too. This chain links TRBV27 with TRBJ2-1, with TRBD1 matching 7 bases. The trim removed 2 bases at V and 6 bases at J, leaving 1 base unmatched. This CDR3 has 13 residues. Germline V lookup: CDR1 MNHEY, CDR2 SMNVEV (reference sequence). The CDR3 DNA reads TGTGCCAGCAGTTTAGCAGGGGGCAATGAGCAGTTCTTC. It is translated as CASSLAGGNEQFF.

The gene calls are TRBV7-9 and TRBJ1-5; 7 positions match TRBD1. The junction had 6 bases not matched to a gene; V was cut back by 5 bases and J by 2 bases. The CDR3 length is 15 residues. In germline, CDR1 is SEHNR, CDR2 FQNEAQ (reference sequence). For the CDR3, the DNA is TGTGCCAGCAGCCCCACAGGGGATGGCAATCAGCCCCAGCATTTT. Protein sequence: CASSPTGDGNQPQHF.